This T cell receptor beta chain was identified in a study of T cells in Graves' hyperthyroidism and ophthalmopathy. Overall study findings and caveats: The majority of expanded thyroid clonotypes above 0.001 also appeared in blood. The model made its ophthalmopathy prediction, and onset followed a median roughly six months later.

Authors of the study amplified TCR beta CDR3 regions from RNA transcripts. A first-round RT-PCR of the TCR CDR3 used the HTBI primer set. TCRdb used MiXCR to reprocess the multiplex PCR reads, holding one entry per CDR3 protein. The table lists about 620,000 distinct CDR3 sequences, roughly 17% of them singletons, with less than 4.5% in the top ten. This clonotype came up a few times. The antigen is undetermined. The CDR3 covers 13 residues. Germline values: CDR1 GTSNPN, CDR2 SVGIG (reference sequence). Trimming stripped 3 bases from V and 3 bases from J, with 12 bases between. Newly diagnosed patients aged 18 to 65 had hyperthyroidism of under 2 months' duration.

The gene calls are TRBV30 and TRBJ2-7; D gene unclear. The sequence derives from a young woman with Graves' hyperthyroidism. The sample was blood. In DNA form, the CDR3 reads TGTGCCTGGAGCTATGAGTATAACTACGAGCAGTACTTC. Translation: CAWSYEYNYEQYF.